This T cell receptor (beta chain) was obtained from a study of Graves' ophthalmopathy and Graves' hyperthyroidism. Study-level background: Prior to any treatment, peripheral blood was collected at the time of initial diagnosis. Study-level findings and limits: Separation of ophthalmopathy from stable hyperthyroidism was achieved by a 13-signature model, at roughly 88% sensitivity and approximately 84% specificity.

Ten or more counts support this clonotype. Its matching antigen is unknown. In donors with ophthalmopathy, activity was moderate-to-severe, with CAS ≥3, NOSPECS ≥4 and duration under 3 months. Clinicians diagnosed using symptoms, serum thyroxine, TRAb, thyroid ultrasound and orbital computed tomography. As the template, RNA transcripts were used to amplify TCR beta CDR3 regions. The authors performed first-round RT-PCR with HTBI primers and then a second-round multiplex PCR. TCRdb processed the multiplex PCR reads anew with MiXCR; each CDR3 protein has one entry. The data show around 600,000 distinct CDR3 sequences, with about 41% seen just once and about 3.3% held by the top ten. V dropped 6 bases and J dropped 0 bases, with 8 bases sitting between them. The CDR3 extends over 13 amino acids. Germline values: CDR1 WSHSY, CDR2 SAAADI.

The source is an adult man with Graves' ophthalmopathy. V and J are TRBV10-2 and TRBJ2-5, with D unresolved. The sequenced material came from peripheral blood. The DNA for the CDR3 is TGCGCCAGCAGGCCACGTCACCAAGAGACCCAGTACTTC. Its translation is CASRPRHQETQYF.